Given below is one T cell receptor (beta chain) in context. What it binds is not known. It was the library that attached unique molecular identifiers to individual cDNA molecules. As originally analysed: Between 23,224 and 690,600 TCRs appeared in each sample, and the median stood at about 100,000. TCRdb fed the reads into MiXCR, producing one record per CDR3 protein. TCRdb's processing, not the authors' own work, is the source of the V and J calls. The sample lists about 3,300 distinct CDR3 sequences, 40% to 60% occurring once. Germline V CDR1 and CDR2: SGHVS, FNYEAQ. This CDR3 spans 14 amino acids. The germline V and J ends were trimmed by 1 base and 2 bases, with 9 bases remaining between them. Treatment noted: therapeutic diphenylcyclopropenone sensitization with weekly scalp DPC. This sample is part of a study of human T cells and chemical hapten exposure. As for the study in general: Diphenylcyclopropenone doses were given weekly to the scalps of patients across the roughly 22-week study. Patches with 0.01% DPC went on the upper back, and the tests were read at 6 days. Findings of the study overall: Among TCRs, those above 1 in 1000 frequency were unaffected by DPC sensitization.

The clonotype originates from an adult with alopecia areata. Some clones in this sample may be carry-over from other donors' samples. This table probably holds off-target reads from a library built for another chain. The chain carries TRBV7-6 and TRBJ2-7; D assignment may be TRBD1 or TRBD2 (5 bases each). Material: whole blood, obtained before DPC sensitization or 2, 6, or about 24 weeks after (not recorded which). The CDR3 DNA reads TGTGCCAGCAGCTTAGGTTGGGGGACCTACGAGCAGTACTTC. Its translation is CASSLGWGTYEQYF.